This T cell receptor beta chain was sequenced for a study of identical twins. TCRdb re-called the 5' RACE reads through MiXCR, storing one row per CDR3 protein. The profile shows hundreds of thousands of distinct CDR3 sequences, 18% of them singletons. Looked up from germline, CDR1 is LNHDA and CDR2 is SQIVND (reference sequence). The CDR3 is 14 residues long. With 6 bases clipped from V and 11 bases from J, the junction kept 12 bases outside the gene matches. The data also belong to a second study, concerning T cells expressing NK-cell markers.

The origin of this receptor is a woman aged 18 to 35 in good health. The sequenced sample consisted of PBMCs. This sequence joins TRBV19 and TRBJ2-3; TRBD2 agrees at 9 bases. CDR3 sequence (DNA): TGTGCCAGTAGCGAGACGGGGACTAGCCGGGGGCAGTATTTT. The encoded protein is CASSETGTSRGQYF.